This entry lists 10 T cell receptor beta chains sequenced from one sample in a study of T cell responses to AZD1222 COVID-19 vaccine. Repertoires were generated with immunoSEQ multiplex PCR, while TCRdb's copy carries only in-frame clones and drops some. There are 150,000 to 250,000 clones in the sample; about 89% occur only once, and around 3.5% lies in the top ten. This specimen was peripheral blood, taken 28 days after the second AZD1222 dose. The receptors were gathered from an adult who received the AZD1222 COVID-19 vaccine.

This clone has a handful of counts. The chain couples TRBV5-1 to TRBJ2-7, with 11 bases matching TRBD1. This CDR3 is built from 14 residues. Per germline, CDR1 SGHRS and CDR2 YFSETQ. V gave up 4 bases and J gave up 6 bases; unmatched junction bases: 6. The CDR3 region is CASSTPGTGGEQYF. The CDR3, as DNA: TGCGCCAGCAGCACTCCCGGGACAGGGGGCGAGCAGTACTTC. Variable domain in full (rest from reference TRBV5-1 and TRBJ2-7): KAGVTQTPRYLIKTRGQQVTLSCSPISGHRSVSWYQQTPGQGLQFLFEYFSETQRNKGNFPGRFSGRQFSNSRSEMNVSTLELGDSALYLCASSTPGTGGEQYFGPGTRLTVT.

This chain connects TRBV19 to TRBJ2-7; the D call may be TRBD1 or TRBD2 (5 bases each). The CDR3 runs 15 residues. Germline V gives CDR1 LNHDA, CDR2 SQIVND (reference sequence). V was cut by 9 bases and J by 3 bases, with 21 bases left in between. The CDR3 sequence is CASRPRGSTSYEQYF. As DNA, the CDR3 is TGTGCCAGCCGCCCTCGGGGCTCTACTAGCTACGAGCAGTACTTC.

This chain joins TRBV28 and TRBJ2-7, with D possibly TRBD1 on 5 matching bases. In germline, CDR1 is MDHEN, CDR2 SYDVKM. Trimming took off 4 bases at V and 2 bases at J, with 12 bases between the two ends. There are 14 residues in the CDR3. The CDR3 DNA is TGTGCCAGCAGTTACGCGGACAAGCCCTACGAGCAGTACTTC. Residues: CASSYADKPYEQYF.

The CDR3 loop reads CSVEIAGGWGGYTF. As DNA, the CDR3 is TGCAGCGTTGAAATAGCCGGAGGATGGGGTGGCTACACCTTC. The rearrangement joins TRBV29-1 to TRBJ1-2; D not resolved. With 2 bases removed from V and 7 bases from J, the gap between germline ends came to 17 bases. Germline lookup yields CDR1 SQVTM and CDR2 ANQGSEA. The CDR3 contains 14 residues.

The chain links TRBV4-1 to TRBJ1-5, with D possibly TRBD1 on 5 matching bases. The CDR3 runs 17 residues. Germline CDR1 MGHRA, CDR2 YSYEKL. Trimming pared 0 bases from V and 1 base from J, leaving 13 bases between. Here the CDR3 reads CASSQELQGLSNQPQHF. The CDR3 DNA follows: TGCGCCAGCAGCCAAGAACTTCAGGGTCTGAGCAATCAGCCCCAGCATTTT.

The V call is TRBV3-1 (or the pseudogene TRBV3-2), the J call TRBJ2-7, with D uncertain. CDR1 and CDR2 (germline): LGHDT, YNNKEL (reference sequence). The CDR3 is 12 amino acids. Trimming took off 1 base at V and 3 bases at J, with 4 bases between the two ends. The CDR3 sequence: CASSQGYYEQYF. CDR3 sequence (DNA): TGTGCCAGCAGCCAAGGCTACTACGAGCAGTACTTC.

The chain has TRBV14 and TRBJ1-2, with TRBD1 matching over 10 bases. Trimming removed 1 base from V and 7 bases from J; junction bases left unmatched: 9. Germline V lookup: CDR1 SGHDN, CDR2 FVKESK. CDR3 length: 16 residues. The CDR3 DNA follows: TGTGCCAGCAGCCAAGCACCGGACAGGGGGGCCTCTGGCTACACCTTC. This encodes CASSQAPDRGASGYTF.

The rearrangement links TRBV7-9 to TRBJ1-1; maybe TRBD1 (6 bases). The germline gives CDR1 SEHNR, CDR2 FQNEAQ (reference sequence). V was pared by 1 base and J by 7 bases, with 7 bases between. The CDR3 length is 12 residues. The CDR3 sequence: CASSLGTDEAFF. The CDR3 DNA reads as TGTGCCAGCAGCTTAGGGACAGATGAAGCTTTCTTT.

The chain joins TRBV1 to TRBJ2-4; the D call of TRBD2 is as the table states it, not checked on the DNA. TRBV1 is termed a pseudogene. The CDR3 contains 13 residues. As DNA, the CDR3 is TGCACCAGCAGCCGACTAGTTCATAACATTCAGTACTTC. Amino acid sequence: CTSSRLVHNIQYF.

The chain carries TRBV27 and TRBJ2-7, with D possibly matching TRBD1 (6 bases). V lost 6 bases, J lost 3 bases, and 6 bases lay in between. CDR1 MNHEY and CDR2 SMNVEV come from the germline V gene (reference sequence). The CDR3 totals 11 residues. This CDR3 is CASRQGYEQYF. The CDR3 DNA reads as TGTGCCAGCAGACAGGGCTACGAGCAGTACTTC.